Here is one T cell receptor beta chain with its context. The same CDR3 also results from other DNA sequences found in this sample. Germline V CDR1 and CDR2: MNHEY, SMNVEV (reference sequence). The CDR3 has 15 amino acids. With V trimmed by 3 bases and J by 0 bases, 1 base remained unmatched. The entry originates in a study of blood T cell repertoires in COVID-19. TCRdb's copy holds only in-frame clones and misses some; the assay was immunoSEQ multiplex PCR. The table lists about 78,000 clones, around nine tenths of them singletons, with 4.5% to 6% in the top ten. The rearrangement uses TRBV27 and TRBJ2-2; 7 bases are shared with TRBD1. This TCR derives from a man in his fifties or sixties with active or convalescent COVID-19. The sequencing sample was made of peripheral blood. The CDR3 region has the DNA TGTGCCAGCAGTTTGGGGACAGCGAACACCGGGGAGCTGTTTTTT. It is translated as CASSLGTANTGELFF.